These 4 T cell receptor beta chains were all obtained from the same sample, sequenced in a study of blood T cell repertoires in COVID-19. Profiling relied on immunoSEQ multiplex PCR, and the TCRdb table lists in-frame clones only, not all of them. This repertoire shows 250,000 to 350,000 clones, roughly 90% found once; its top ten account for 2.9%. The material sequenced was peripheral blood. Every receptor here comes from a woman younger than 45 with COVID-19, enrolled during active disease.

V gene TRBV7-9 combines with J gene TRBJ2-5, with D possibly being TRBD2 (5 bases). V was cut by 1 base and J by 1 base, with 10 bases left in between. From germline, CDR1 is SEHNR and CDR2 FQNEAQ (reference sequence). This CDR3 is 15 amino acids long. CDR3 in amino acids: CASSLGAGVQETQYF. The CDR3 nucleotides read TGTGCCAGCAGCTTAGGGGCCGGGGTCCAAGAGACCCAGTACTTC.

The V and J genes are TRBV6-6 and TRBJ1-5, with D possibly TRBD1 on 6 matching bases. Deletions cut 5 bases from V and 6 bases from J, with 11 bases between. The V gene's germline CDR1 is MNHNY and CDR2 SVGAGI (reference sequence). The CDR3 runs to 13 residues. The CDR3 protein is CASSLQGFQPQHF. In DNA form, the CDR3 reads TGTGCCAGCAGTCTCCAGGGGTTTCAGCCCCAGCATTTT.

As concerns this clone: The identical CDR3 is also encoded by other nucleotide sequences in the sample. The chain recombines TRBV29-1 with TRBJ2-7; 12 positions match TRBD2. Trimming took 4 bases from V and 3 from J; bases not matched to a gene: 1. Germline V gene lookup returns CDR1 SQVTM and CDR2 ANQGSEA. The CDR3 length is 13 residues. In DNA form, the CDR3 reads TGCAGCGTTGCGACTAGCGGGAGCTACGAGCAGTACTTC. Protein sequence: CSVATSGSYEQYF.

The CDR3, as DNA: TGTGCCAGCAGTGGTCAAGCGGGGGCCCGTTACGGCACTGAAGCTTTCTTT. It yields the protein CASSGQAGARYGTEAFF. This chain connects TRBV27 to TRBJ1-1, with TRBD1 as a possible D gene (6 bases). Germline lookup yields CDR1 MNHEY and CDR2 SMNVEV (reference sequence). The V gene lost 5 bases and the J gene lost 4 bases, with 23 bases spanning the gap. The CDR3 runs to 17 residues.